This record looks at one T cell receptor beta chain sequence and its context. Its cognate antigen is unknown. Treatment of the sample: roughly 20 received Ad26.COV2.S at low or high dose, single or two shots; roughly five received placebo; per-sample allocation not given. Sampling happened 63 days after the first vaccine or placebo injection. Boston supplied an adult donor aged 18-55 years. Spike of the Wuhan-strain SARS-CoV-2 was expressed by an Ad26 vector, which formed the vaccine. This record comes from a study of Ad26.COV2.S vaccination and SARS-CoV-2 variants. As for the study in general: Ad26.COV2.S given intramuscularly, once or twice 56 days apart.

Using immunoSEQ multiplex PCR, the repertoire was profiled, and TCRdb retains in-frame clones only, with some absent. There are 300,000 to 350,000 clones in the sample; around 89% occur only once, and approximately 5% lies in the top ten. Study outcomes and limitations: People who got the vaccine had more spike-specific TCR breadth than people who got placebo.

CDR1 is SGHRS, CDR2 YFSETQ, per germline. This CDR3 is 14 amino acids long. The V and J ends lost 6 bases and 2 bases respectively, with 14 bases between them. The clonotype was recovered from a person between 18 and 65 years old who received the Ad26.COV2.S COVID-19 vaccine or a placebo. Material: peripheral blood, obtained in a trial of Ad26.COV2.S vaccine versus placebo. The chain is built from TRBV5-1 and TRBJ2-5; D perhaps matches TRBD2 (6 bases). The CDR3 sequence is CASKRADGQETQYF. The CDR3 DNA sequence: TGCGCCAGCAAGCGGGCGGACGGACAAGAGACCCAGTACTTC.